Described below is a single T cell receptor beta chain sequence and its context. Sequencing used immunoSEQ multiplex PCR; TCRdb keeps in-frame clones, though not all of them. Of approximately 190,000 clones in the sample, approximately 90% were seen once. The data are from a study of blood T cell repertoires in COVID-19. Input material: PBMCs or T cells enriched from blood (not recorded which). The sequence derives from a middle-aged woman in a cohort exposed to, infected with or recovered from COVID-19 (not recorded which).

The CDR3 DNA reads as TGTGCCAGCTCACCAGGGGACACGACGTTTTTT. This codes for CASSPGDTTFF. This sequence joins TRBV18 and TRBJ1-4; a possible D gene is TRBD1 (6 bases). V was trimmed by 2 bases and J by 16 bases, leaving 11 bases between them. Germline CDR1 is KGHSH and CDR2 is LQKENI. The CDR3 contains 11 residues. The entire variable domain, with the rest obtained from reference TRBV18 and TRBJ1-4, is as follows: NAGVMQNPRHLVRRRGQEARLRCSPMKGHSHVYWYRQLPEEGLKFMVYLQKENIIDESGMPKERFSAEFPKEGPSILRIQQVVRGDSAAYFCASSPGDTTFFGSGTQLSVL.